This T cell receptor (beta chain) was captured by sequencing in a study of blood T cell repertoires in COVID-19. Germline V gives CDR1 MNHEY, CDR2 SVGEGT. CDR3 length: 17 residues. V was pared by 0 bases and J by 1 base, with 16 bases between. Repertoires were generated with immunoSEQ multiplex PCR, while TCRdb's copy carries only in-frame clones and drops some. There are 310,000 or so clones in the sample; roughly 89% occur only once, and around 9.3% lies in the top ten. Sequences were obtained from PBMCs or T cells enriched from blood (not recorded which). The TCR was taken from a woman under 30 who had recovered from COVID-19. The chain combines TRBV6-2 or TRBV6-3 with TRBJ2-7, with unresolved D. The CDR3 loop is CASSYSSLAVPSYEQYF. The CDR3 coding sequence is TGTGCCAGCAGTTACTCCAGTCTCGCGGTCCCTTCCTACGAGCAGTACTTC.